The present T cell receptor (beta chain) was sequenced within a study of blood T cell repertoires in COVID-19 (dated by TCRdb to the early 2020s). Concerning the study at large: Samples from collaborators originated in the United States, Italy and Spain and spanned both the acute and convalescent phases of COVID-19. The material from the prospective study consisted of cDNA or gDNA derived from T cells, B-cell-depleted T cells, or PBMCs. Subjects who had been exposed to COVID-19, were actively infected with it, or had recovered from it provided the deeply sampled blood TCRbeta repertoires that made up the dataset. The repertoires were released in a freely available public database intended as a resource for research on the immune response to SARS-CoV-2. The samples were drawn from two sources: the first 160 participants of the ongoing ImmuneRACE study, and fewer than 1,500 subjects contributed by 6 global collaborators. Sample metadata almost always included a de-identified subject ID, COVID-19 status, age in years and sex. Where available, HLA class I and class II types were obtained from metadata supplied by the sample provider rather than from assay-based typing. Here is what the overall study found, with its caveats: How much clinical and demographic metadata was included differed by source and by participant, and the metadata was provided uncurated.

V is reduced by 2 bases and J by 2 bases, leaving a spacing of 10 bases between them. CDR1 and CDR2 are read off the germline V gene (reference sequence) as MNHNY and SVGAGI. CDR3 length: 15 amino acids, cysteine to phenylalanine. The DNA shown is the 45-base CDR3, in frame from base 1. About this clone itself: No cognate antigen has been identified for it. It has no much larger one-base neighbor in the sample; base qualities were not kept.

TCRbeta CDR3 regions were amplified from genomic DNA by means of the immunoSEQ Assay, a bias-controlled multiplex PCR. The source study handled its data this way. Nucleated cell counts per sample were estimated from amplification of reference gene primers within the assay. To quantify the absolute abundance of each unique TCRbeta CDR3 rearrangement, sequence reads were collapsed and filtered. For each sample, productive Simpson clonality was calculated as the square root of Simpson's diversity index across productive rearrangements. Not all clones reach the TCRdb copy of this immuneACCESS table, which keeps in-frame sequences only. Checked studies attribute under half of the gap to unresolved V genes and leave the rest unexplained. Clone size and V and J calls were adopted from that table, with D and trimming inferred from the DNA. The sample records fewer than 350,000 clones, approximately 86% of which are singletons. The ten largest clones capture around 8.8% of the sample.

Each collaborating institution followed its own protocols to collect whole blood in K2EDTA tubes. Collaborator samples were shipped for TCRbeta analysis as frozen whole blood, isolated PBMCs, or DNA extracted from either sample type. The sequencing sample was made of peripheral blood. This receptor was identified in a man in his forties with active or convalescent COVID-19. The V and J genes are TRBV6-6 and TRBJ1-3, with the D gene not confidently named. The CDR3 protein is CASSYRSDPGNTIYF. The sequenced DNA: TGTGCCAGCAGTTACCGTAGTGATCCTGGAAACACCATATATTTT.